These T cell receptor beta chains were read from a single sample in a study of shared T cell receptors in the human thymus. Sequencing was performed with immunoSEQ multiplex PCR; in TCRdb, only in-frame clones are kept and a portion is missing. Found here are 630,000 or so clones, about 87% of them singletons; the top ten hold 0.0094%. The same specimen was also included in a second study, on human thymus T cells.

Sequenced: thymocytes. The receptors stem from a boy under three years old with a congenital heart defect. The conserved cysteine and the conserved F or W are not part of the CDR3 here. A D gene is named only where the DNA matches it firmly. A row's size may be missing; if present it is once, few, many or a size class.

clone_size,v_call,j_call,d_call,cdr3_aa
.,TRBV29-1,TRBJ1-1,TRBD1,SPTRTGGVGTEAF
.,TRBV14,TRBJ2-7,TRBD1,ASSLVSDRCYEQY
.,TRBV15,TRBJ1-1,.,ATSREGVPQTEAF
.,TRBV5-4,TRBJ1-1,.,ASSLDGGESVNTEAF
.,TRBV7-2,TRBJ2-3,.,ASSLGSGTDTQY
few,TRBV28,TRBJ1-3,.,ASSFTTQGYSGNTIY
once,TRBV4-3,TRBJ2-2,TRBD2,ASSHPTGLAGWTGELF
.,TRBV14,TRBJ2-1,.,ASSHLPTPPLDNEQF
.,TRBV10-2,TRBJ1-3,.,ASTRGSGNTIY
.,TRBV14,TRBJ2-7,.,ASSHGGNYEQY
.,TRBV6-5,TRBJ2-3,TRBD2,ASSTPGGNTQY
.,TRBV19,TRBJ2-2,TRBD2,ASSKTSGRDDTGELF
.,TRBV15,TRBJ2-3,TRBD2,ATSRGIERGTDTQY
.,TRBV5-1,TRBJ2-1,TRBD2,ASSWMGLAGRNEQF
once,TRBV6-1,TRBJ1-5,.,ASRESQGFPYSNQPQH
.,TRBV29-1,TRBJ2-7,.,SVTGISTYEQY
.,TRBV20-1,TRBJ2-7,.,SARDSGLQY
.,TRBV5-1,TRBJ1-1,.,ASRNPLGDFTNTEAF
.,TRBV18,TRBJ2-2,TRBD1,ASSLYDRATGELF
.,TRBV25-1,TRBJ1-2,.,ASSEWGGMDVGYT
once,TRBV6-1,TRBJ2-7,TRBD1,ASSERDRGRHEQY
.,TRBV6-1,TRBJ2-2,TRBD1,ASSQGVGTGELF
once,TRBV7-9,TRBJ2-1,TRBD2,ASSPSGTSGTYNEQF